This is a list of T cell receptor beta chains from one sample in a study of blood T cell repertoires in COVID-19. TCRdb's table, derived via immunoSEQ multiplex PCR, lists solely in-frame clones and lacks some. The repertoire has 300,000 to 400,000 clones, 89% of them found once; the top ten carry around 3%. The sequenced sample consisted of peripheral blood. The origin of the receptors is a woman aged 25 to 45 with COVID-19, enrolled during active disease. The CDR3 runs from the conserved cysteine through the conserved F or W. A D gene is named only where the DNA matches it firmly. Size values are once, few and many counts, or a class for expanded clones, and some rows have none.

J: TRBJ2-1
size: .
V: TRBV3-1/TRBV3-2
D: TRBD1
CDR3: CASSMTGRRNEQFF
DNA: TGTGCCAGCAGCATGACAGGGAGAAGGAATGAGCAGTTCTTC

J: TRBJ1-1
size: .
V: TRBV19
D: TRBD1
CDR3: CASTRQGANTEAFF
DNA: TGTGCCAGTACCCGACAGGGAGCGAACACTGAAGCTTTCTTT

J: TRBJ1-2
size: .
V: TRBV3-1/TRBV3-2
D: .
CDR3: CASSQLQGTYGYTF
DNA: TGTGCCAGCAGCCAATTACAGGGTACCTATGGCTACACCTTC

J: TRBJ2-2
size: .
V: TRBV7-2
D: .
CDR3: CASSLFFVENTGELFF
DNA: TGTGCCAGCAGCTTGTTTTTTGTAGAAAACACCGGGGAGCTGTTTTTT

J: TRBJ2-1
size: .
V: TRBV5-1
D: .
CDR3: CASSFQGFRSFEQFF
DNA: TGCGCCAGCAGCTTTCAGGGATTTCGAAGCTTTGAGCAGTTCTTC

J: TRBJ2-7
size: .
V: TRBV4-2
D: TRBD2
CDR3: CASSQDRREHYVEQYF
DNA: TGTGCCAGCAGCCAAGATCGGCGGGAGCACTACGTCGAGCAGTACTTC

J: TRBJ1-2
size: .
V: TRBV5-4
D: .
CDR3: CASRNLFRRDGYTF
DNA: TGTGCCAGCAGGAATCTATTTCGACGGGATGGCTACACCTTC

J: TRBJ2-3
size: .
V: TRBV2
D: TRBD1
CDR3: CASSEGTGGADTQYF
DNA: TGTGCCAGCAGTGAGGGGACAGGGGGGGCAGATACGCAGTATTTT

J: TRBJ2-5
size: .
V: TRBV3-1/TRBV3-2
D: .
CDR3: CASSQDAGGTQYF
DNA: TGTGCCAGCAGCCAAGACGCCGGGGGGACCCAGTACTTC

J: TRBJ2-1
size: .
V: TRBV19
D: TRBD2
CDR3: CASSILTSGGGTEQFF
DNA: TGTGCCAGTAGTATCCTCACTAGCGGGGGGGGGACTGAGCAGTTCTTC

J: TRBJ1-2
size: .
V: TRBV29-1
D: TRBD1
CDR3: CSVEAGGPGDGYTF
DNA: TGCAGCGTTGAGGCAGGGGGTCCAGGCGATGGCTACACCTTC

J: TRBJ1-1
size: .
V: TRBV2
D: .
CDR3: CASSADTNTEAFF
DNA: TGTGCCAGCAGCGCGGACACGAACACTGAAGCTTTCTTT

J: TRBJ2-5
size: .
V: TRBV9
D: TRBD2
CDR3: CASSPGGTTQETQYF
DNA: TGTGCCAGCAGCCCAGGCGGGACTACGCAAGAGACCCAGTACTTC

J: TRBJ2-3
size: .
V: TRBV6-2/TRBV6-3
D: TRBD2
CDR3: CASSPWTSGIEGLSTDTQYF
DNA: TGTGCCAGCAGTCCGTGGACTAGCGGGATAGAGGGACTTAGCACAGATACGCAGTATTTT

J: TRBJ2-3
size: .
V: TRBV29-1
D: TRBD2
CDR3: CSWSGGSSSTDTQYF
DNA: TGCAGCTGGTCGGGAGGGTCGAGTAGCACAGATACGCAGTATTTT

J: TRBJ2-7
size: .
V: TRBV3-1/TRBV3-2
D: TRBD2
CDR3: CASSSRTSGSYEQYF
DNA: TGTGCCAGCAGCTCCCGGACTAGCGGATCCTACGAGCAGTACTTC

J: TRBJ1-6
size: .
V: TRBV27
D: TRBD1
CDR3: CASGKQGWMEPLHF
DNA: TGTGCCAGCGGGAAACAGGGGTGGATGGAACCCCTCCACTTT

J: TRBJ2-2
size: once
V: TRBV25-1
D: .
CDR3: CASSEYPAAGELFF
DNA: TGTGCCAGCAGTGAATACCCGGCGGCCGGGGAGCTGTTTTTT

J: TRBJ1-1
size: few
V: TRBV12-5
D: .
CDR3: CASGFDSDTEAFF
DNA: TGTGCTAGTGGCTTCGACAGTGACACTGAAGCTTTCTTT

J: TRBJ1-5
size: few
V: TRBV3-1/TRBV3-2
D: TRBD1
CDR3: CASSQVTGGQPQHF
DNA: TGTGCCAGCAGCCAGGTTACAGGGGGCCAGCCCCAGCATTTT

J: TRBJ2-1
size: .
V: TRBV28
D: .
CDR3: CASSEGAGVGYNEQFF
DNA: TGTGCCAGCAGTGAAGGAGCAGGGGTGGGTTACAATGAGCAGTTCTTC

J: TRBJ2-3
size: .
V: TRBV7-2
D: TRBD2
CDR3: CASSLVSGGTDTQYF
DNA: TGTGCCAGCAGCTTAGTTAGCGGGGGAACAGATACGCAGTATTTT